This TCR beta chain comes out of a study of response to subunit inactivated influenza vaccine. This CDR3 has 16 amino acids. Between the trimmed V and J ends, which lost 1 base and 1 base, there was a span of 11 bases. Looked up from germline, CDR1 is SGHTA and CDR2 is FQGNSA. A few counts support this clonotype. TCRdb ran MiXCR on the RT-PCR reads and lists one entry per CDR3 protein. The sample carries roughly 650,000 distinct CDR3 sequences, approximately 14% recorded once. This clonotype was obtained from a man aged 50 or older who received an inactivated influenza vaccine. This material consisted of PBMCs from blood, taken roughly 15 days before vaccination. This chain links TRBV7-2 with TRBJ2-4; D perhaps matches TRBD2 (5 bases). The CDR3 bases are TGTGCCAGCAGCTTAGTCCCCGGGGTCGCCAAAAACATTCAGTACTTC. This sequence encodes CASSLVPGVAKNIQYF.